This is a list of T cell receptor beta chains from one sample in a study of T-cell reconstitution after alpha-beta-depleted transplantation in children. Each CDR3 protein gets one entry after TCRdb re-called the PCR reads with MiXCR. The profile shows a few hundred thousand distinct CDR3 sequences, roughly 15% of them singletons. The specimen was PBMCs, mostly from graft donor cells, collected 360 days after TCRalphabeta/CD19-depleted stem cell transplant. These receptors all come from a boy younger than two who had a stem cell transplant for Wiskott-Aldrich syndrome, so the T cells may come from the graft donor. CDR3s include the opening cysteine and the closing phenylalanine or tryptophan. The D gene is left open where the match is weak. A clone size is listed for some rows: how often the clone was seen (once, few, many), or a class if it is expanded.

v_gene	d_gene	abundance	j_gene	len	CDR3aa	CDR3nt
TRBV6-1	TRBD2	few	TRBJ2-2	14	CASRLAGHTGELFF	TGTGCCAGCAGACTAGCGGGACACACCGGGGAGCTGTTTTTT
TRBV5-1	.	.	TRBJ2-1	14	CASSLLGGLGEQFF	TGCGCCAGCAGCTTGTTAGGAGGTCTCGGTGAGCAGTTCTTC
TRBV7-9	.	.	TRBJ2-7	14	CASSLIQGIHEQYF	TGTGCCAGCAGCTTAATTCAGGGTATCCACGAGCAGTACTTC
TRBV25-1	.	few	TRBJ2-1	11	CAVRLSNEQFF	TGTGCAGTTAGGCTATCTAATGAGCAGTTCTTC
TRBV5-1	TRBD1	few	TRBJ2-7	11	CASSQGTALNF	TGCGCCAGCAGCCAGGGGACAGCTCTTAACTTC
TRBV12-3/TRBV12-4	.	many	TRBJ1-1	13	CASSSTGNTEAFF	TGTGCCAGCAGTTCGACAGGGAACACTGAAGCTTTCTTT
TRBV19	.	.	TRBJ2-5	15	CASSPPRSPKGTQYF	TGTGCCAGTAGTCCCCCAAGGAGCCCAAAGGGGACCCAGTACTTC
TRBV5-1	TRBD2	few	TRBJ2-3	15	CASSFPAGAADTQYF	TGCGCCAGCAGCTTCCCCGCGGGAGCGGCAGATACGCAGTATTTT
TRBV3-1	.	few	TRBJ2-2	14	CASSQGQSTGELFF	TGTGCCAGCAGCCAAGGACAGTCCACCGGGGAGCTGTTTTTT
TRBV7-9	TRBD1	few	TRBJ1-1	15	CASSLTGQQNTEAFF	TGTGCCAGCAGCTTAACGGGACAGCAGAACACTGAAGCTTTCTTT
TRBV20-1	.	.	TRBJ2-1	15	CSARDPAGSDNEQFF	TGCAGTGCTAGAGATCCGGCAGGATCAGACAATGAGCAGTTCTTC
TRBV2	.	.	TRBJ2-1	16	CASSDPKRAPYYEQFF	TGTGCCAGCAGTGATCCAAAGAGGGCTCCGTACTATGAGCAGTTCTTC
TRBV18	.	.	TRBJ2-5	16	CASSPTKGRYQETQYF	TGTGCCAGCTCACCGACCAAGGGACGGTACCAAGAGACCCAGTACTTC
TRBV6-5	TRBD2	few	TRBJ2-1	17	CASSYSRGLAGWNEQFF	TGTGCCAGCAGTTACTCGAGAGGGCTAGCGGGATGGAATGAGCAGTTCTTC
TRBV12-3/TRBV12-4	.	.	TRBJ2-7	20	CASSFHTRLSRGTNRYEQYF	TGTGCCAGCAGTTTCCACACCAGACTATCCAGGGGGACTAATAGGTACGAGCAGTACTTC
TRBV29-1	TRBD1	few	TRBJ2-7	13	CSVIRDRPYEQYF	TGCAGCGTCATACGGGACAGACCCTACGAGCAGTACTTC
TRBV10-1	.	few	TRBJ1-1	15	CASSESGLGYTEAFF	TGCGCCAGCAGTGAGTCCGGACTGGGGTACACTGAAGCTTTCTTT
TRBV7-8	.	.	TRBJ1-4	16	CASSLVDRWSGWKLFF	TGTGCCAGCAGCTTGGTAGACAGGTGGTCAGGGTGGAAACTGTTTTTT
TRBV20-1	.	.	TRBJ2-3	14	CSARDTGNIDTQYF	TGCAGTGCTAGAGATACCGGGAATATAGATACGCAGTATTTT
TRBV7-9	TRBD1	few	TRBJ2-3	14	CASSKGQGQFTQYF	TGTGCCAGCAGCAAAGGCCAGGGACAGTTTACGCAGTATTTT